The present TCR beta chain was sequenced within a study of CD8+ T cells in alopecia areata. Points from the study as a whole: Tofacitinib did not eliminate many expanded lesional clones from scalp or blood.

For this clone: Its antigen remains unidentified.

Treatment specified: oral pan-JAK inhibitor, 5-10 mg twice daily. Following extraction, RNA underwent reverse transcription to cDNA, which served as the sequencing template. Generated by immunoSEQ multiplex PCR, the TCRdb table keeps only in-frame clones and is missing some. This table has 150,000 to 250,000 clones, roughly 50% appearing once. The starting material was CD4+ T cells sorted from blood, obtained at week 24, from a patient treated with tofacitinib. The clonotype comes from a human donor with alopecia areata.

The CDR3 nucleotides are TGCGCCAGCAAGACGGGAACCTACACCGGGGAGCTGTTTTTT. It codes for CASKTGTYTGELFF. The genes are TRBV5-1 and TRBJ2-2, with a tentative D call TRBD2 (5 bases). The CDR3 is 14 residues long. CDR1 is SGHRS, CDR2 YFSETQ, per germline. V lost 6 bases and J lost 3, with 12 bases in between.